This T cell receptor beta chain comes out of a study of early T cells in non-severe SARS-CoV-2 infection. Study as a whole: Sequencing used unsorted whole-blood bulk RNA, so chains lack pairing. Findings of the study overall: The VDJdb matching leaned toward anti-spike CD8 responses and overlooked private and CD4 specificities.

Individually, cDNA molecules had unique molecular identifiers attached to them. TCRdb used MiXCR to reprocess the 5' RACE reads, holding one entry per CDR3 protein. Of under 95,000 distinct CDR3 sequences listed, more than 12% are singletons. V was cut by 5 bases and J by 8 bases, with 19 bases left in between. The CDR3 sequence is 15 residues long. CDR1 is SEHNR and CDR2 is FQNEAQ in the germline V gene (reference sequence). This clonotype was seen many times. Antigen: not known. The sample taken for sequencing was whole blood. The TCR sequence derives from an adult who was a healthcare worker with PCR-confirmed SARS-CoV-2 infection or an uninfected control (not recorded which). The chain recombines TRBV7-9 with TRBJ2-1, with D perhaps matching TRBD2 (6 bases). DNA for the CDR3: TGTGCCAGCAGCCCCCGGACTACTGTCCTCTATGAGCAGTTCTTC. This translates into CASSPRTTVLYEQFF.